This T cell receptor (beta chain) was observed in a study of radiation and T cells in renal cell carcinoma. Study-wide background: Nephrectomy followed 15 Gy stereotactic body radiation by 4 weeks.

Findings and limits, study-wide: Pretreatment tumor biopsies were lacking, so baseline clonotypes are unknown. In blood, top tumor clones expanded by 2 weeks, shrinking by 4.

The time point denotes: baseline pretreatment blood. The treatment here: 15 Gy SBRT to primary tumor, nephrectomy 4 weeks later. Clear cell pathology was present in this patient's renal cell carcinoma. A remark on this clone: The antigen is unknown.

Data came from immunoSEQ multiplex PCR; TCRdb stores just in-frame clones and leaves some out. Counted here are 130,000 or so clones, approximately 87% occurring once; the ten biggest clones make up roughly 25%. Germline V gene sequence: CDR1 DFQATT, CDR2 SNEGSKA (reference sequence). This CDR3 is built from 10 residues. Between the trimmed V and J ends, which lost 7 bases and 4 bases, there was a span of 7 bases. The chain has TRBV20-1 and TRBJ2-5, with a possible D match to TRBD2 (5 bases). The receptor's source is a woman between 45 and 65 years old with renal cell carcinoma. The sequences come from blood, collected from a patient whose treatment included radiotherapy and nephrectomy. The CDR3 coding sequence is TGCAGTGTTGCGGGAGAGACCCAGTACTTC. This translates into CSVAGETQYF.